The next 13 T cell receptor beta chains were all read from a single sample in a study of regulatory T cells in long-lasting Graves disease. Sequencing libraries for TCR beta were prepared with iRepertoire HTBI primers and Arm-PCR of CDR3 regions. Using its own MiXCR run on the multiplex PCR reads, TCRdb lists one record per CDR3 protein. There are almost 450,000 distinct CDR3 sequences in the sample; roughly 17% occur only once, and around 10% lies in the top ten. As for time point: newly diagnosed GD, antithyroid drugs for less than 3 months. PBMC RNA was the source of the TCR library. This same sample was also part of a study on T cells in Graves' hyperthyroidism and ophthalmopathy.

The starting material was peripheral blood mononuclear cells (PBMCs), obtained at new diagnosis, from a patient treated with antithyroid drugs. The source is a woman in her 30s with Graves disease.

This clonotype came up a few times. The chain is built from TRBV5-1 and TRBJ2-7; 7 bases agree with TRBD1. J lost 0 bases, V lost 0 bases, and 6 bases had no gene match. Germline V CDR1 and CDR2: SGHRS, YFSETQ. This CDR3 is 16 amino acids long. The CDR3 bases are TGCGCCAGCAGCTTGGCCGGGGCAGGGGGCTCCTACGAGCAGTACTTC. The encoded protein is CASSLAGAGGSYEQYF.

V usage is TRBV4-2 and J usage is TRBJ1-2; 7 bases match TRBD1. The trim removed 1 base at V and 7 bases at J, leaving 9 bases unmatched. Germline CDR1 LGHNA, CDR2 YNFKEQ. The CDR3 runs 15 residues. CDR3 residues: CASSQVDREIAGYTF. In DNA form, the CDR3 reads TGTGCCAGCAGCCAAGTTGACAGGGAAATTGCTGGCTACACCTTC.

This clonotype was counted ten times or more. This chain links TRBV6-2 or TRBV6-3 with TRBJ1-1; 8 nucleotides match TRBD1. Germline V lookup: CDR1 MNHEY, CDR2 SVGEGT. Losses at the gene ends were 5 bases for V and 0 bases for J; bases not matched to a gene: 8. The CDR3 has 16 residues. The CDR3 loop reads CASSPQGATLNTEAFF. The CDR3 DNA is TGTGCCAGCAGTCCTCAGGGGGCGACTTTGAACACTGAAGCTTTCTTT.

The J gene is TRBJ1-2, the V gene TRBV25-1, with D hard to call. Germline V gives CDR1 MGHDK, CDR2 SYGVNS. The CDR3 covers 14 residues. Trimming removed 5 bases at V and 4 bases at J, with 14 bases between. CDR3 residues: CASSLNSARYGYTF. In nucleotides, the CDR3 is TGTGCCAGCAGTTTAAACAGCGCTCGCTATGGCTACACCTTC.

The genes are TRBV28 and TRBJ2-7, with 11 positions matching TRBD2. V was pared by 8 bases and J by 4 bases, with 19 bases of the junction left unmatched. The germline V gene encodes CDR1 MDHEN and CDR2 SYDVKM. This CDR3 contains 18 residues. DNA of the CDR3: TGTGCCAGCGGTGGGGGGTGGCTAGCGGGAGGAAACGGTTACGAGCAGTACTTC. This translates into CASGGGWLAGGNGYEQYF.

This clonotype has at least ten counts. The CDR3 loop reads CASSSAQAGTPTDTQYF. Written as DNA, the CDR3 is TGTGCCAGCAGTTCAGCCCAGGCGGGGACCCCCACAGATACGCAGTATTTT. The chain employs TRBV28 and TRBJ2-3, with D possibly being TRBD2 (6 bases). CDR1 MDHEN and CDR2 SYDVKM come from the germline V gene. This CDR3 comprises 17 residues. With 4 bases removed from V and 2 bases from J, the gap between germline ends came to 19 bases.

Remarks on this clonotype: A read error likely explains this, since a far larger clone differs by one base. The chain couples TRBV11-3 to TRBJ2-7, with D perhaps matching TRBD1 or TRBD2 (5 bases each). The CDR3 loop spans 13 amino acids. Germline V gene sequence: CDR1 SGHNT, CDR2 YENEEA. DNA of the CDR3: TGTGCCAGCAGCCCGGGACGGACCTACAAGCAGTACTTC. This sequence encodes CASSPGRTYKQYF.

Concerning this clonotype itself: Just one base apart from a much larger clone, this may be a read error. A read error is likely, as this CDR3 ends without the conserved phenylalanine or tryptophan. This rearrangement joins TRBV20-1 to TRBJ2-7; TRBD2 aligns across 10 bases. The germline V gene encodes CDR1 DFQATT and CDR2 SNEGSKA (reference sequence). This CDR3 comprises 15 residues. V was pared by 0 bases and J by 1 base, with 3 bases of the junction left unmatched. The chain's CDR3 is CSARDILAGSYEQYL. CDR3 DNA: TGCAGTGCTAGAGATATACTAGCGGGATCCTACGAGCAGTACCTC.

The CDR3 loop is CASSIGGLVGYNEQFF. The CDR3 DNA reads TGTGCCAGTAGTATAGGGGGACTGGTTGGATACAATGAGCAGTTCTTC. The rearrangement links TRBV19 to TRBJ2-1; D may be TRBD2 (6 bases). The CDR3 has 16 amino acids. Trimming cost V 1 base and J 4 bases, with 14 bases left between them. Germline lookup yields CDR1 LNHDA and CDR2 SQIVND (reference sequence). The full variable domain, in which reference TRBV19 and TRBJ2-1 provide the parts outside the CDR3, is DGGITQSPKYLFRKEGQNVTLSCEQNLNHDAMYWYRQDPGQGLRLIYYSQIVNDFQKGDIAEGYSVSREKKESFPLTVTSAQKNPTAFYLCASSIGGLVGYNEQFFGPGTRLTVL.

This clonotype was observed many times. As DNA, the CDR3 is TGTGCCAGCAGTTCGGGGGAGGGGATCGGCTATGGCTACACCTTC. Residues: CASSSGEGIGYGYTF. The chain recombines TRBV28 with TRBJ1-2; the D gene is possibly TRBD1 (5 bases). The CDR3 length is 15 residues. The germline CDR1 and CDR2 sequences are MDHEN and SYDVKM. V lost 4 bases to trimming and J lost 4 bases, with 16 bases between them.

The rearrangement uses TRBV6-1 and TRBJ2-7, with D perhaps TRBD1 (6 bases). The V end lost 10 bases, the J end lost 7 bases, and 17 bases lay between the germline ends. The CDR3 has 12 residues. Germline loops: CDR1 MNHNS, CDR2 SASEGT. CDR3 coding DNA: TGTGCCACCGAAGGACAGTCTTGGGAGCAGTACTTC. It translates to CATEGQSWEQYF.

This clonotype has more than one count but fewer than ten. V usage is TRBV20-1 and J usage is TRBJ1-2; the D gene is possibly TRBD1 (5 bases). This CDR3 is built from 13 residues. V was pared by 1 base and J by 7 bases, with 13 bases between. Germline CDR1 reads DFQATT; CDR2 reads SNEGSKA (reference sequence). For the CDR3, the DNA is TGCAGTGCTAGAGTCGCCAGGGCGGGTGGCTACACCTTC. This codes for CSARVARAGGYTF.

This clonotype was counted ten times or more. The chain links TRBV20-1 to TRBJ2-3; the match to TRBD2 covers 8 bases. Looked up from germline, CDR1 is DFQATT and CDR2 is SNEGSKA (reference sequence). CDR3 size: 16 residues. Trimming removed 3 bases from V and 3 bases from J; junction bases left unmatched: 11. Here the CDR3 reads CSASSLKKRETDTQYF. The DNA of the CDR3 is TGCAGTGCTAGTAGCCTCAAAAAGCGGGAGACAGATACGCAGTATTTT.